This is a list of T cell receptor beta chains from one sample in a study of blood T cell repertoires in COVID-19. Clones were sequenced by immunoSEQ multiplex PCR, and TCRdb holds only the in-frame ones, with some missing. Among more than 95,000 clones listed, 70% to 90% were seen once. The sequenced sample was peripheral blood. The origin of the receptors is a man aged 50-59 years in a cohort sampled during active COVID-19. Both conserved end residues are trimmed from each CDR3. Not all rows give a size; the values are once, few, many and, for expanded clones, a class.

>TRBJ2-3|TRBV7-9|.
ASSFGGISTDTQY
>TRBJ1-2|TRBV27|.
ASSYRQGGGYT
>TRBJ2-5|TRBV6-5|.
ASSWTGGEETQY
>TRBJ2-2|TRBV7-8|.
ASSLVFGRGLTGELF
>TRBJ1-2|TRBV6-5|.
ASRGQENYGYT
>TRBJ2-3|TRBV27|.
ASKLAGDPRTDTQY
>TRBJ2-1|TRBV19|.
ASSLSRGLVYNEQF
>TRBJ2-5|TRBV6-2/TRBV6-3|.
ASSLSGGAGTQY
>TRBJ2-7|TRBV2|.
ASSVSGREQY
>TRBJ2-7|TRBV5-1|.
ASSLARGTYEQY
>TRBJ2-7|TRBV6-2/TRBV6-3|.
ASSPTAGVYEQY
>TRBJ1-4|TRBV9|.
ASSADPGTANEKLF
>TRBJ1-4|TRBV5-4|.
ASSLGGTGPATNEKLF
>TRBJ2-5|TRBV5-1|.
ASSSSGTSGGETQY
>TRBJ2-2|TRBV4-2|.
ASSQELPSGDTGELF
>TRBJ2-3|TRBV29-1|.
SVVGGAADTQY
>TRBJ1-1|TRBV2|.
ASSQGLNTEAF
>TRBJ1-1|TRBV6-2/TRBV6-3|few
ASSYSIRGTEAF
>TRBJ2-1|TRBV20-1|.
SASPAGSTNPLLNEQF
>TRBJ2-3|TRBV6-1|.
ASSEVAGPDTQY
>TRBJ1-2|TRBV21-1|.
ASSATGDGYT
>TRBJ2-5|TRBV21-1|.
ASSPRAPGLATYQETQY
>TRBJ2-1|TRBV5-5|.
ASSLVQGISYNEQF
>TRBJ2-2|TRBV11-3|once
ASSSGQNTGELF
>TRBJ1-5|TRBV27|.
ASRGAGPQH
>TRBJ2-7|TRBV9|many
ASVGTPAYEQY
>TRBJ1-5|TRBV12-5|.
ASGFGDRGVSQPQH
>TRBJ1-4|TRBV20-1|.
SASAGTGREKLF
>TRBJ1-1|TRBV11-2|few
ASSSPSGRGRNTEAF
>TRBJ2-5|TRBV4-1|.
ASSQELSLQETQY
>TRBJ2-2|TRBV19|.
ASNPTQPNTGELF
>TRBJ1-2|TRBV6-5|once
ASSYSGTVYGYT
>TRBJ2-3|TRBV10-3|.
AISASTSTDTQY
>TRBJ2-5|TRBV6-1|.
ASSEPAGAEETQY
>TRBJ1-3|TRBV2|.
ASSQNTGFSGNTIY
>TRBJ1-3|TRBV11-2|.
ASSLVSGGGNTIY
>TRBJ2-3|TRBV3-1/TRBV3-2|.
ASSQDIRVRTDTQY
>TRBJ2-3|TRBV4-3|few
ASSQTQGTASTDTQY
>TRBJ1-1|TRBV6-4|.
ASSFTGTEAF
>TRBJ1-1|TRBV3-1/TRBV3-2|.
ASSTSWGDTEAF
>TRBJ1-5|TRBV6-1|.
ASSEGGGPNQPQH
>TRBJ2-5|TRBV2|.
ASTLGGDRAQY
>TRBJ2-1|TRBV6-6|.
ASKGLAGARNEQF
>TRBJ1-6|TRBV3-1/TRBV3-2|once
ASSQVVGAAYNSPLH
>TRBJ1-2|TRBV2|.
ASSDHQGQNYGYT
>TRBJ2-7|TRBV11-3|.
ASSPGLAGPSYEQY
>TRBJ2-3|TRBV9|few
ASSAYSGSTDTQY
>TRBJ2-5|TRBV19|.
ASSVGQQETQY
>TRBJ2-7|TRBV11-2|.
ASSLDHLGQGDNYEQY
>TRBJ2-2|TRBV6-5|.
ASGNGATGELF
>TRBJ1-5|TRBV19|.
ASKDTHGGASNQPQH
>TRBJ2-3|TRBV5-8|.
ASSLDRDTQY
>TRBJ2-7|TRBV19|.
ASSMTGEVYEQY
>TRBJ1-2|TRBV4-3|.
ASSQYRGYGYT